The present T cell receptor beta chain was sequenced within a study of blood T cell repertoires in COVID-19. In the study overall: Both acute and convalescent COVID-19 samples were obtained from the United States, Italy and Spain.

Original processing methods: Estimated nucleated cell counts came from reference gene primer amplification. Sequencing used immunoSEQ multiplex PCR; TCRdb keeps in-frame clones, though not all of them. The V and J calls and the clone size are those of that table, but D and trimming were determined from the DNA. The table lists some 50,000 clones, 90% of them singletons. The CDR3 loop spans 14 amino acids. The V gene lost 8 bases and the J gene lost 1 base, with 14 bases spanning the gap. Germline CDR1 and CDR2: MNHNY and SVGAGI (reference sequence). Sequencing was carried out using peripheral blood. The J gene is TRBJ2-5, the V gene TRBV6-6; tentative D call: TRBD2 (6 bases). This sequence originates from a man aged 40-49 years with acute or convalescent COVID-19. Here the CDR3 reads CASLSHGGQETQYF. The DNA of the CDR3 is TGTGCCAGCCTATCGCACGGGGGCCAAGAGACCCAGTACTTC.